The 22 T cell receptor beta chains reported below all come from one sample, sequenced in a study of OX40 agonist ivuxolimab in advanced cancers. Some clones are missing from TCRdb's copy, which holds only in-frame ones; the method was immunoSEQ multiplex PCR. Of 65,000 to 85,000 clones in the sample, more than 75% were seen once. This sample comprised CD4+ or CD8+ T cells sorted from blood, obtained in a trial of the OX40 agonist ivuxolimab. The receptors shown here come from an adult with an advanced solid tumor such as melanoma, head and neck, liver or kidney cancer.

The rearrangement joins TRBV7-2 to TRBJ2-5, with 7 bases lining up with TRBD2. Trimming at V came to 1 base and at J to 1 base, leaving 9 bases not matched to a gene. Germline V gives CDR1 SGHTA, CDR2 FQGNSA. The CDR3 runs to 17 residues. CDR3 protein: CASSLGGGLAVQETQYF. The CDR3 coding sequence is TGTGCCAGCAGCTTAGGGGGGGGTCTAGCGGTCCAAGAGACCCAGTACTTC.

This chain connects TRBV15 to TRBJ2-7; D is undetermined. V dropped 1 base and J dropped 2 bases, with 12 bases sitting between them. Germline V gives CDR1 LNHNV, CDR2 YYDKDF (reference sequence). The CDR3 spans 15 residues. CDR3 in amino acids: CATSRVAEVPYEQYF. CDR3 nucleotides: TGTGCCACCAGCAGAGTGGCGGAAGTGCCCTACGAGCAGTACTTC.

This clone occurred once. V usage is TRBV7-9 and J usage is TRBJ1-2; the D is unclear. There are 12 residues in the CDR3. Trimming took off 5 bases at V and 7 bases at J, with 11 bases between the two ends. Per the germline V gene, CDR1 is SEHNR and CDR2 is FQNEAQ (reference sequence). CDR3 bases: TGTGCCAGCAGCATTTGGGCGGGTGGCTACACCTTC. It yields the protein CASSIWAGGYTF.

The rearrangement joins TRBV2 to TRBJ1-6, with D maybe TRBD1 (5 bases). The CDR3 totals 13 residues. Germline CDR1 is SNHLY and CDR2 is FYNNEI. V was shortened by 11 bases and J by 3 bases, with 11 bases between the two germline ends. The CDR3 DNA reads TGTGCCGGGACGACAGACTATAATTCACCCCTCCACTTT. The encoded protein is CAGTTDYNSPLHF.

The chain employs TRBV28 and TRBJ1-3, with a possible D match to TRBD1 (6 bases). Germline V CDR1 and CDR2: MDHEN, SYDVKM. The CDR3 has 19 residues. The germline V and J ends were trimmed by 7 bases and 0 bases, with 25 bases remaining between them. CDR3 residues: CASTMRGYGGTHSGNTIYF. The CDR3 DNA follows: TGTGCCAGCACCATGAGGGGGTATGGAGGGACCCACTCTGGAAACACCATATATTTT.

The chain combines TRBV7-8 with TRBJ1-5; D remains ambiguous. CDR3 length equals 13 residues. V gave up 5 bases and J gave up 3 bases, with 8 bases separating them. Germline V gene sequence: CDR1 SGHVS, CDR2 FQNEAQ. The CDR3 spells CASSQVVNQPQHF. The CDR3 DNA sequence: TGTGCCAGCAGCCAAGTAGTCAATCAGCCCCAGCATTTT.

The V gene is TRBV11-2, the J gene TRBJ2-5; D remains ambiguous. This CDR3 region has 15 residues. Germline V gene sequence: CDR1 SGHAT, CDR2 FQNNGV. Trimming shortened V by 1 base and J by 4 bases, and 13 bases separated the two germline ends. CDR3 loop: CASSLVPLKGETQYF. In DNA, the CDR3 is TGTGCCAGCAGCTTAGTACCCTTAAAAGGAGAGACCCAGTACTTC.

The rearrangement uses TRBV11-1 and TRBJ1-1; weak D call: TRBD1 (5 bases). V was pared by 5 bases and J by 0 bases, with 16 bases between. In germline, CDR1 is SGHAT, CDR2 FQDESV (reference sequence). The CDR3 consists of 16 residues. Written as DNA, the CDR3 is TGTGCCAGCAGCCGACCGGGACGCGGAATGAACACTGAAGCTTTCTTT. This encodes CASSRPGRGMNTEAFF.

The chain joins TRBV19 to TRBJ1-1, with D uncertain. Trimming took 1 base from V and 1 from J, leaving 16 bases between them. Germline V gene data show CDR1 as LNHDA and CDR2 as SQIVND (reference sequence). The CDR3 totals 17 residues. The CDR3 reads CASSIARWGAPNTEAFF. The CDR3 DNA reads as TGTGCCAGTAGTATAGCCCGGTGGGGAGCCCCGAACACTGAAGCTTTCTTT. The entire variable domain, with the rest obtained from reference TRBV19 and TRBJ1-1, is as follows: DGGITQSPKYLFRKEGQNVTLSCEQNLNHDAMYWYRQDPGQGLRLIYYSQIVNDFQKGDIAEGYSVSREKKESFPLTVTSAQKNPTAFYLCASSIARWGAPNTEAFFGQGTRLTVV.

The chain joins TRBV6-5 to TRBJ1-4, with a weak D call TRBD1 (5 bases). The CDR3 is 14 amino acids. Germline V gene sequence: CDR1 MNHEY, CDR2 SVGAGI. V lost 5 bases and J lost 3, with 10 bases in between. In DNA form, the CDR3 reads TGTGCCAGCAGTCGGACAAGTTCTAATGAAAAACTGTTTTTT. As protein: CASSRTSSNEKLFF.

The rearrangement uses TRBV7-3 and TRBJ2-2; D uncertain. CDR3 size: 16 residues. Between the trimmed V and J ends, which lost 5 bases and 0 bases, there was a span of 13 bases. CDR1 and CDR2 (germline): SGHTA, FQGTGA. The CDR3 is CASSPHSASNTGELFF. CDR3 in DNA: TGTGCCAGCAGCCCCCACAGCGCATCGAACACCGGGGAGCTGTTTTTT. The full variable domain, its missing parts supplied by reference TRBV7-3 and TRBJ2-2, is GAGVSQTPSNKVTEKGKYVELRCDPISGHTALYWYRQSLGQGPEFLIYFQGTGAADDSGLPNDRFFAVRPEGSVSTLKIQRTERGDSAVYLCASSPHSASNTGELFFGEGSRLTVL.

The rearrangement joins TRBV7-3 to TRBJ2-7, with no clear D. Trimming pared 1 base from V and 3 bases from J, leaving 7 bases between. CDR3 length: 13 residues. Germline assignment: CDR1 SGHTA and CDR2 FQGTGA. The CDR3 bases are TGTGCCAGCAGCTTAAATTTGGGCTACGAGCAGTACTTC. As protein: CASSLNLGYEQYF.

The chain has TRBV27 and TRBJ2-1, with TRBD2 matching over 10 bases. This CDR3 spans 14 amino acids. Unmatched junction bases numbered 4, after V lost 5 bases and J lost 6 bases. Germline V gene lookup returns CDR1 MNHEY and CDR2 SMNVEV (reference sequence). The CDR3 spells CASSGWTSGNEQFF. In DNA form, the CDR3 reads TGTGCCAGCAGTGGATGGACTAGCGGCAATGAGCAGTTCTTC.

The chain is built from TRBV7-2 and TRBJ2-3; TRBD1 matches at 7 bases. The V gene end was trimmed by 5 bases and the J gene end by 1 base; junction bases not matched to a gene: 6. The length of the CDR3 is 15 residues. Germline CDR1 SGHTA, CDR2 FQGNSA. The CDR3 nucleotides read TGTGCCAGCAGCCTTCTTAGGGGGCGCACAGATACGCAGTATTTT. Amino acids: CASSLLRGRTDTQYF.

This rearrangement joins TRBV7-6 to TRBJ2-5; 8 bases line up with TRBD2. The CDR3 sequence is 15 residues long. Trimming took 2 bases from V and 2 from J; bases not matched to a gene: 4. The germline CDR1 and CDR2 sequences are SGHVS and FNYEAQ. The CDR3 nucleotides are TGTGCCAGCAGCTTATTCAGCGGGGGACAAGAGACCCAGTACTTC. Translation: CASSLFSGGQETQYF.

In DNA, the CDR3 is TGTGCCAGCAGTGTCCAGGGGAGCAATCAGCCCCAGCATTTT. It specifies CASSVQGSNQPQHF. The chain is built from TRBV6-1 and TRBJ1-5; possibly TRBD1 for D (6 bases). V lost 4 bases and J lost 1, with 8 bases in between. This CDR3 region has 14 residues. CDR1 is MNHNS, CDR2 SASEGT, per germline.

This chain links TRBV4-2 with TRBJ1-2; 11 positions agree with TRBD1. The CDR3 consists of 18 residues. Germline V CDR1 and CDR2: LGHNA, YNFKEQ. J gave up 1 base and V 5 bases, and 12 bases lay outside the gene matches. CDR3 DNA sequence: TGTGCCAGCAGCTACAAGTCCCGGGACAGGGGGTATAACTATGGCTACACCTTC. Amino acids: CASSYKSRDRGYNYGYTF.

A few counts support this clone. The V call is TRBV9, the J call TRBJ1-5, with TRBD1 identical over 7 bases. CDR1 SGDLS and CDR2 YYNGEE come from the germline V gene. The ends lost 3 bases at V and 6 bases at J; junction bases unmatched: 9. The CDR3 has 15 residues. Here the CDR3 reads CASSERDSVSQPQHF. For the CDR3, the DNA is TGTGCCAGCAGCGAGAGGGACAGTGTGAGTCAGCCCCAGCATTTT.

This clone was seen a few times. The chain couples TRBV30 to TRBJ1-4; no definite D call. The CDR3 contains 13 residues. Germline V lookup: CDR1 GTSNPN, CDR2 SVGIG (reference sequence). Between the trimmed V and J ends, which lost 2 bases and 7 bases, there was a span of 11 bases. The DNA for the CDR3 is TGTGCCTGGAGTAAGGCGATTGGTGAAAAACTGTTTTTT. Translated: CAWSKAIGEKLFF.

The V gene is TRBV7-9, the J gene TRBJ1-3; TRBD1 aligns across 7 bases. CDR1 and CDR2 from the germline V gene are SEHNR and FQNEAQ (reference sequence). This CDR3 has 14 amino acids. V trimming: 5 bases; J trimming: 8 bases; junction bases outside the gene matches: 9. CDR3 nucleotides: TGTGCCAGCAGCCCCAACAGGGGTGGGGACACCATATATTTT. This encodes CASSPNRGGDTIYF.

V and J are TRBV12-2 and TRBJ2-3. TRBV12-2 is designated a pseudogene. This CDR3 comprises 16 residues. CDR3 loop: CASRSQQRTSTDTQYF. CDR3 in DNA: TGTGCAAGTCGCTCGCAACAGCGTACCTCAACAGATACGCAGTATTTT.

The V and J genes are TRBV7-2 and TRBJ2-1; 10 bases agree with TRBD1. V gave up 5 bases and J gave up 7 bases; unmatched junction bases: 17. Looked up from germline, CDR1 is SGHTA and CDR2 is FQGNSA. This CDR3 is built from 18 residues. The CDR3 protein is CASSLYRTGTGVRNEQFF. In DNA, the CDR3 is TGTGCCAGCAGCCTTTATCGAACCGGGACAGGGGTGAGAAATGAGCAGTTCTTC.